The rows below give T cell receptor beta chains drawn from one sample of a study of T cell clonotyping in hematopoietic cell transplantation. Method: immunoSEQ multiplex PCR; TCRdb's copy keeps in-frame clones and lacks some. Among about 27,000 clones listed, approximately 96% were seen once. The material sequenced was peripheral blood mononuclear cells. The receptors were sampled from a man aged 50 to 59 in good health. Some clones in this sample may be carry-over from other donors' samples. Each CDR3 is given with its conserved first and last residue. The order of the fields is J gene, clone size, V gene, D gene, CDR3 DNA, CDR3 protein. The D gene is left open where the match is weak. Some rows mark clone size as missing; the rest say once, few, many or name a class of expanded clone.

j_call: TRBJ1-5
clone_size: .
v_call: TRBV27
d_call: .
cdr3_nt: TGTGCCAGCAGTAGTTGGGGGGGCGGCAATCAGCCCCAGCATTTT
cdr3_aa: CASSSWGGGNQPQHF

j_call: TRBJ1-1
clone_size: .
v_call: TRBV6-1
d_call: .
cdr3_nt: TGTGCCAGCAGTGCTGAGGATAGGGCACTGGGCACTGAAGCTTTCTTT
cdr3_aa: CASSAEDRALGTEAFF

j_call: TRBJ1-1
clone_size: .
v_call: TRBV6-1
d_call: .
cdr3_nt: TGTGCCAGCAGTGAAGGGCCTGAGCTCGAAGCTTTCTTT
cdr3_aa: CASSEGPELEAFF

j_call: TRBJ1-6
clone_size: .
v_call: TRBV4-3
d_call: .
cdr3_nt: TGCGCCAGCAGCCAAGACTGGCAGGGATGGAATTCACCCCTCCACTTT
cdr3_aa: CASSQDWQGWNSPLHF

j_call: TRBJ1-1
clone_size: .
v_call: TRBV27
d_call: .
cdr3_nt: TGTGCCAGCAGTATACGACAGAGGCGGGGTGAAGCTTTCTTT
cdr3_aa: CASSIRQRRGEAFF

j_call: TRBJ2-1
clone_size: once
v_call: TRBV28
d_call: TRBD1
cdr3_nt: TGTGCCAGCAGTTTAGCCGGGACAGGGGGCGATGAGCAGTTCTTC
cdr3_aa: CASSLAGTGGDEQFF

j_call: TRBJ1-4
clone_size: .
v_call: TRBV28
d_call: .
cdr3_nt: TGTGCCAGCTCCTTTAGAGGAGAGGCGGATGAAAAACTGTTTTTT
cdr3_aa: CASSFRGEADEKLFF

j_call: TRBJ1-1
clone_size: .
v_call: TRBV9
d_call: .
cdr3_nt: TGTGCCAGCAGCGTAGACCAGGGATCGAACACTGAAGCTTTCTTT
cdr3_aa: CASSVDQGSNTEAFF

j_call: TRBJ1-1
clone_size: once
v_call: TRBV12-5
d_call: .
cdr3_nt: TGTGCTAGTGCTGGGTTCACCACTGAAGCTTTCTTT
cdr3_aa: CASAGFTTEAFF

j_call: TRBJ1-1
clone_size: .
v_call: TRBV6-4
d_call: TRBD1
cdr3_nt: TGTGCCAGCAGTGTAGACAGGGGTAGCACTGAAGCTTTCTTT
cdr3_aa: CASSVDRGSTEAFF

j_call: TRBJ2-7
clone_size: .
v_call: TRBV19
d_call: TRBD2
cdr3_nt: TGTGCCAGTAGTATCCCTAGCGGGGGTCCAGCCGAGCAGTACTTC
cdr3_aa: CASSIPSGGPAEQYF

j_call: TRBJ2-5
clone_size: .
v_call: TRBV29-1
d_call: .
cdr3_nt: TGCAGTGCTCTGGAGTCCGGGACCCAGTACTTC
cdr3_aa: CSALESGTQYF

j_call: TRBJ2-2
clone_size: .
v_call: TRBV7-2
d_call: TRBD1
cdr3_nt: TGTGCCAGCAGCCCCGTTCCGGGACAGGGGGCCGACGGGGAGCTGTTTTTT
cdr3_aa: CASSPVPGQGADGELFF

j_call: TRBJ2-2
clone_size: .
v_call: TRBV10-3
d_call: TRBD1
cdr3_nt: TGTGCCATCAGCACGGGACAGACGAACACCGGGGAGCTGTTTTTT
cdr3_aa: CAISTGQTNTGELFF

j_call: TRBJ1-4
clone_size: few
v_call: TRBV2
d_call: .
cdr3_nt: TGTGCCAGCAGTACCCCCCGGGTAGCTAATGAAAAACTGTTTTTT
cdr3_aa: CASSTPRVANEKLFF

j_call: TRBJ2-5
clone_size: .
v_call: TRBV5-1
d_call: .
cdr3_nt: TGCGCCAGCAGGGAGCTGGGGGAAGAGACCCAGTACTTC
cdr3_aa: CASRELGEETQYF

j_call: TRBJ2-2
clone_size: .
v_call: TRBV5-1
d_call: TRBD1
cdr3_nt: TGCGCCAGCAGCCGAGAACCCCGGACAGGAGGGAACACCGGGGAGCTGTTTTTT
cdr3_aa: CASSREPRTGGNTGELFF

j_call: TRBJ2-2
clone_size: .
v_call: TRBV5-1
d_call: .
cdr3_nt: TGCGCCAGCAGCTTTGGGAATAGTTACACCGGGGAGCTGTTTTTT
cdr3_aa: CASSFGNSYTGELFF

j_call: TRBJ1-1
clone_size: .
v_call: TRBV2
d_call: .
cdr3_nt: TGTGCCAGCAACGACAGGCCGAGGGTCACTGAAGCTTTCTTT
cdr3_aa: CASNDRPRVTEAFF

j_call: TRBJ1-5
clone_size: .
v_call: TRBV7-6
d_call: TRBD1
cdr3_nt: TGTGCCAGCAGTCGACAGGGCCGGGGCAATCAGCCCCAGCATTTT
cdr3_aa: CASSRQGRGNQPQHF

j_call: TRBJ1-1
clone_size: once
v_call: TRBV11-2
d_call: .
cdr3_nt: TGTGCCAGCAGCTTGGGGCAACCGGACAGATATCCGCTAAACACTGAAGCTTTCTTT
cdr3_aa: CASSLGQPDRYPLNTEAFF

j_call: TRBJ1-2
clone_size: .
v_call: TRBV7-9
d_call: TRBD1
cdr3_nt: TGTGCCAGCAGCTTAGTCGGGACAGGGATCAATGGCTACACCTTC
cdr3_aa: CASSLVGTGINGYTF

j_call: TRBJ2-1
clone_size: .
v_call: TRBV5-1
d_call: .
cdr3_nt: TGCGCCAGCAGCGTTGGACCTTCGACAGCCTACAATGAGCAGTTCTTC
cdr3_aa: CASSVGPSTAYNEQFF

j_call: TRBJ1-1
clone_size: .
v_call: TRBV29-1
d_call: .
cdr3_nt: TGCAGCGTTGAATTGGGGCCCTGGACTGAAGCTTTCTTT
cdr3_aa: CSVELGPWTEAFF